These 26 T cell receptor beta chains share one sample of origin, sequenced in a study of Ad26.COV2.S vaccination and SARS-CoV-2 variants. TCRdb keeps only in-frame clones here, not all; method: immunoSEQ multiplex PCR. Of 300,000 to 400,000 clones in the sample, roughly 94% were seen once. Specimen: peripheral blood, collected after recovery from COVID-19. The receptors were sampled from a human donor who had recovered from COVID-19.

The CDR3 DNA reads TGTGCCAGCAGTTTGGGGGCCGTAGCTGAAGCTTTCTTT. Its protein is CASSLGAVAEAFF. The J gene is TRBJ1-1, the V gene TRBV12-3 or TRBV12-4; D might be TRBD1 (6 bases). Trimming stripped 3 bases from V and 6 bases from J, with 11 bases between. The CDR3 covers 13 residues.

This sequence joins TRBV7-9 and TRBJ2-2, with 8 nucleotides matching TRBD1. CDR1 is SEHNR and CDR2 is FQNEAQ in the germline V gene (reference sequence). This CDR3 is 13 amino acids long. CDR3 nucleotides: TGTGTTCAGGGGGCGATTCTCACCGGGGAGCTGTTTTTT. Its protein product is CVQGAILTGELFF.

V is TRBV24-1 and J is TRBJ2-1, with D hard to call. Germline CDR1 and CDR2: KGHDR and SFDVKD. V lost 3 bases and J lost 7, with 15 bases in between. CDR3 length equals 15 residues. Here the CDR3 reads CATSDPGTRRNEQFF. The CDR3 nucleotides are TGTGCCACCAGTGATCCGGGCACCCGACGGAATGAGCAGTTCTTC.

The chain joins TRBV19 to TRBJ1-2, with D maybe TRBD1 (5 bases). CDR1 and CDR2 from the germline V gene are LNHDA and SQIVND (reference sequence). The CDR3 totals 12 residues. V shed 7 bases and J shed 7 bases, with 13 bases lying between them. CDR3 in amino acids: CASTPRVGGYTF. The CDR3 DNA sequence: TGTGCCAGTACCCCCAGGGTTGGTGGCTACACCTTC.

As to this clone: The identical CDR3 is also encoded by other nucleotide sequences in the sample. J is TRBJ2-4 and V is TRBV5-1, with D tentatively TRBD2 (6 bases). Trimming stripped 0 bases from V and 4 bases from J, with 11 bases between. The CDR3 length is 15 residues. The V gene's germline CDR1 is SGHRS and CDR2 YFSETQ. CDR3 DNA: TGCGCCAGCAGCTTGGGGCGCGCGGGAAAAAACATTCAGTACTTC. Translating gives CASSLGRAGKNIQYF.

A single count supports this clone. The V gene is TRBV6-5, the J gene TRBJ2-2; no definite D call. Trimming removed 2 bases at V and 0 bases at J, with 10 bases between. Germline CDR1 is MNHEY and CDR2 is SVGAGI. The length of the CDR3 is 16 residues. The CDR3 here is CASSYQATTNTGELFF. The CDR3 coding sequence is TGTGCCAGCAGTTACCAAGCGACAACGAACACCGGGGAGCTGTTTTTT.

The chain links TRBV19 to TRBJ1-2; D is unresolved. Germline V lookup: CDR1 LNHDA, CDR2 SQIVND (reference sequence). Trimming took 5 bases from V and 4 from J, leaving 17 bases between them. This CDR3 contains 15 residues. CDR3 sequence (DNA): TGTGCCAGTAGTGCCCCCGGGGTGGGCAGCTATGGCTACACCTTC. Encoded protein: CASSAPGVGSYGYTF.

This rearrangement joins TRBV29-1 to TRBJ1-4, with TRBD1 as a possible D gene (5 bases). The CDR3 covers 11 residues. Germline-derived CDR1 and CDR2 are SQVTM and ANQGSEA. V dropped 4 bases and J dropped 8 bases, with 8 bases sitting between them. CDR3 DNA sequence: TGCAGCGTTGGATGGGGGGAAAAACTGTTTTTT. Translation: CSVGWGEKLFF.

This sequence joins TRBV5-1 and TRBJ2-1; D may be TRBD2 (5 bases). The CDR3 sequence is 14 residues long. V was shortened by 4 bases and J by 8 bases, with 16 bases between the two germline ends. Germline V gene data show CDR1 as SGHRS and CDR2 as YFSETQ. CDR3 coding DNA: TGCGCCAGCAGCGTGTATATCGGGAAGGATGAGCAGTTCTTC. Its translation: CASSVYIGKDEQFF.

The count of this clone is one. The rearrangement uses TRBV9 and TRBJ1-1, with 7 bases lining up with TRBD1. This CDR3 spans 15 amino acids. Germline values: CDR1 SGDLS, CDR2 YYNGEE. V lost 4 bases to trimming and J lost 2 bases; unmatched junction nucleotides: 8. CDR3 sequence reads: CASSSRQGGNTEAFF. CDR3 sequence (DNA): TGTGCCAGCAGCTCCCGACAGGGTGGTAACACTGAAGCTTTCTTT.

With respect to this clone: The junction does not match germline at one end; this may be a read error. This rearrangement joins TRBV18 to TRBJ2-7; TRBD1 matches 8 bases. The CDR3 covers 12 residues. Germline V gene sequence: CDR1 KGHSH, CDR2 LQKENI. The CDR3 DNA reads TGTGCCAGCTCGCCAGCCGGACAGGGCTGGAACTTC. Residues: CASSPAGQGWNF.

The genes are TRBV5-8 and TRBJ1-2, with no clear D. This CDR3 is 11 amino acids long. CDR1 is SGHTS and CDR2 is YDEGEE in the germline V gene. Trimming cost V 5 bases and J 12 bases, with 14 bases left between them. CDR3 sequence reads: CASSAVGRHTF. DNA for the CDR3: TGTGCCAGCAGTGCCGTTGGCCGGCACACCTTC.

The chain couples TRBV12-3 or TRBV12-4 to TRBJ1-1; tentative D call: TRBD1 (6 bases). Between the trimmed V and J ends, which lost 3 bases and 7 bases, there was a span of 6 bases. The CDR3 is 11 amino acids. CDR3 sequence reads: CASSFRGEAFF. DNA of the CDR3: TGTGCCAGCAGTTTCAGGGGTGAAGCTTTCTTT.

The chain is built from TRBV9 and TRBJ2-7, with 10 nucleotides matching TRBD2. The ends lost 1 base at V and 3 bases at J; junction bases unmatched: 7. This CDR3 region has 16 residues. The germline V gene has CDR1 SGDLS and CDR2 YYNGEE. CDR3 residues: CASSVSGGAQVYEQYF. CDR3 nucleotides: TGTGCCAGCAGCGTAAGCGGGGGGGCCCAGGTCTACGAGCAGTACTTC.

This clone appeared once. The chain joins TRBV5-5 to TRBJ1-1; D is perhaps TRBD1 (6 bases). With 3 bases removed from V and 10 bases from J, the gap between germline ends came to 16 bases. The CDR3 spans 13 residues. Germline V gene lookup returns CDR1 SGHKS and CDR2 YYEKEE (reference sequence). The CDR3 protein is CASSWGGQSPAFF. CDR3 nucleotides: TGTGCCAGCAGCTGGGGGGGCCAGTCGCCAGCTTTCTTT. Combining the CDR3 with reference TRBV5-5 and TRBJ1-1 gives the whole variable domain DAGVTQSPTHLIKTRGQQVTLRCSPISGHKSVSWYQQVLGQGPQFIFQYYEKEERGRGNFPDRFSARQFPNYSSELNVNALLLGDSALYLCASSWGGQSPAFFGQGTRLTVV.

This chain links TRBV7-2 with TRBJ2-1, with 8 bases lining up with TRBD1. There are 16 residues in the CDR3. With V trimmed by 4 bases and J by 6 bases, 11 bases remained unmatched. Germline CDR1 SGHTA, CDR2 FQGNSA. The CDR3 is CASSSTTGAIVNEQFF. Here the CDR3 DNA reads TGTGCCAGCAGCTCGACGACAGGGGCAATTGTCAATGAGCAGTTCTTC.

The J gene is TRBJ1-3, the V gene TRBV4-3; D not certain. Trimming took 1 base from V and 10 from J, leaving 11 bases between them. Germline-derived CDR1 and CDR2 are LGHNA and YSLEER. This CDR3 has 13 amino acids. CDR3 bases: TGCGCCAGCAGCCAAGTATCCCAGCCGACCATATATTTT. Its protein is CASSQVSQPTIYF.

J is TRBJ1-5 and V is TRBV19; 7 nucleotides line up with TRBD1. The CDR3 contains 16 residues. Unmatched junction bases numbered 12, after V lost 5 bases and J lost 5 bases. The V gene's germline CDR1 is LNHDA and CDR2 SQIVND (reference sequence). The CDR3 is CASSSRTGEWDQPQHF. The CDR3 DNA follows: TGTGCCAGTAGTTCCCGGACAGGAGAATGGGATCAGCCCCAGCATTTT.

The chain joins TRBV27 to TRBJ2-1; 10 bases align to TRBD2. CDR3 size: 18 residues. V trimming: 3 bases; J trimming: 0 bases; junction bases outside the gene matches: 8. From germline, CDR1 is MNHEY and CDR2 SMNVEV (reference sequence). The CDR3: CASSFLPLAGVSYNEQFF. The CDR3 DNA reads TGTGCCAGCAGTTTTCTCCCCCTAGCGGGGGTCTCCTACAATGAGCAGTTCTTC.

The rearrangement links TRBV3-1 (or the pseudogene TRBV3-2) to TRBJ1-2; D call uncertain. Germline V lookup: CDR1 LGHDT, CDR2 YNNKEL (reference sequence). Trimming left V 2 bases short and J 2 bases short, with 3 bases between. CDR3 length: 12 amino acids. CDR3 nucleotide sequence: TGTGCCAGCAGCCAAATCAACTATGGCTACACCTTC. Protein: CASSQINYGYTF.

V is TRBV6-5 and J is TRBJ2-4; 9 nucleotides match TRBD2. J lost 16 bases, V lost 0 bases, and 7 bases had no gene match. The CDR3 runs 13 residues. Germline V gene data show CDR1 as MNHEY and CDR2 as SVGAGI. The DNA of the CDR3 is TGTGCCAGCAGTTACTCAGAGCGGGGGGTAGTATACTTC. It is translated as CASSYSERGVVYF.

About this clone itself: Germline and junction disagree at one end, which may indicate a read error. The V and J genes are TRBV4-2 and TRBJ2-5, with TRBD2 as a possible D gene (5 bases). The CDR3 runs 12 residues. Per germline, CDR1 LGHNA and CDR2 YNFKEQ. CDR3 region: CASSEGWESQYF. CDR3 sequence (DNA): TGTGCCAGCAGCGAAGGGTGGGAGAGCCAGTACTTC.

The chain uses TRBV11-2 and TRBJ2-7; 7 positions match TRBD1. The CDR3 has 16 residues. The germline gives CDR1 SGHAT, CDR2 FQNNGV. V trimming: 1 base; J trimming: 4 bases; junction bases outside the gene matches: 10. The CDR3 DNA reads TGTGCCAGCAGCTTAGTCGTTGGGACAGCCTGGTACGAGCAGTACTTC. It yields the protein CASSLVVGTAWYEQYF.

The chain carries TRBV6-4 and TRBJ2-3; D unclear. This CDR3 is 14 amino acids long. CDR1 MRHNA and CDR2 SNTAGT come from the germline V gene. V dropped 4 bases and J dropped 0 bases, with 8 bases sitting between them. DNA of the CDR3: TGTGCCAGCAGTGCCGACGGGAGCACAGATACGCAGTATTTT. It specifies CASSADGSTDTQYF.

This sequence joins TRBV4-3 and TRBJ2-2; TRBD2 might be the D (6 bases). The germline CDR1 and CDR2 sequences are LGHNA and YSLEER. V lost 9 bases and J lost 1, with 12 bases in between. CDR3 size: 14 residues. The CDR3 sequence: CASRRRENTGELFF. DNA of the CDR3: TGCGCCAGTCGACGGCGGGAGAACACCGGGGAGCTGTTTTTT.

The chain combines TRBV7-6 with TRBJ1-2; D is perhaps TRBD1 (5 bases). V dropped 5 bases and J dropped 5 bases, with 24 bases sitting between them. In germline, CDR1 is SGHVS, CDR2 FNYEAQ. This CDR3 region has 17 residues. The CDR3 here is CASSPGGGRLIGYGYTF. The CDR3 DNA follows: TGTGCCAGCAGCCCCGGTGGGGGACGATTGATCGGGTATGGCTACACCTTC.